Below are 7 T cell receptor beta chains sequenced from a single sample in a study of shared T cell receptors in the human thymus. TCRdb's table, derived via immunoSEQ multiplex PCR, lists solely in-frame clones and lacks some. There are approximately 730,000 clones in the sample; 80% to 90% occur only once, and roughly 0.01% lies in the top ten. These data also formed part of another study, on human thymus T cells.

The sample taken for sequencing was thymocytes. The receptors were gathered from a girl less than two years old with a congenital heart defect.

The V gene is TRBV2, the J gene TRBJ1-1, with a weak D call TRBD1 (5 bases). CDR1 and CDR2 (germline): SNHLY, FYNNEI. Deletions cut 6 bases from V and 11 bases from J, with 16 bases between. The CDR3 runs 12 residues. CDR3 region: CASSRGVGSAFF. The CDR3 DNA is TGTGCCAGCAGCCGGGGGGTAGGGTCGGCTTTCTTT.

J is TRBJ2-3 and V is TRBV4-2; 14 bases fit TRBD2. The CDR3 totals 16 residues. Germline lookup yields CDR1 LGHNA and CDR2 YNFKEQ. Trimming took 5 bases from V and 2 from J; bases not matched to a gene: 3. The CDR3 coding sequence is TGTGCCAGCAGCTCGGGACTAGCGGGAGACACAGATACGCAGTATTTT. The encoded protein is CASSSGLAGDTDTQYF.

The chain couples TRBV9 to TRBJ2-2, with TRBD1 matching over 9 bases. The CDR3 is 17 residues long. From germline, CDR1 is SGDLS and CDR2 YYNGEE. V shed 0 bases and J 2 bases; nucleotides not matched to a gene: 5. The CDR3: CASSVATGQGNTGELFF. In nucleotides, the CDR3 is TGTGCCAGCAGCGTAGCAACGGGACAGGGAAACACCGGGGAGCTGTTTTTT.

The gene calls are TRBV7-9 and TRBJ1-2; 9 bases line up with TRBD1. This CDR3 has 13 residues. Germline-derived CDR1 and CDR2 are SEHNR and FQNEAQ (reference sequence). With 10 bases clipped from V and 4 bases from J, the junction kept 7 bases outside the gene matches. The CDR3, as DNA: TGTGCCATCGGGGACAGGGAATCCTATGGCTACACCTTC. This codes for CAIGDRESYGYTF.

In this sample, this clone turned up once. The chain employs TRBV9 and TRBJ1-4; 7 bases agree with TRBD1. This CDR3 has 17 residues. Per germline, CDR1 SGDLS and CDR2 YYNGEE. The trim removed 3 bases at V and 2 bases at J, leaving 10 bases unmatched. CDR3 nucleotide sequence: TGTGCCAGCAGCGCGACAGGGAGCCTTGGCACTAATGAAAAACTGTTTTTT. The encoded protein is CASSATGSLGTNEKLFF.

This clone showed up just once. The gene calls are TRBV15 and TRBJ1-4; D is ambiguous. Deletions cut 2 bases from V and 5 bases from J, with 15 bases between. Germline CDR1 is LNHNV and CDR2 is YYDKDF (reference sequence). The CDR3 contains 16 residues. CDR3 coding DNA: TGTGCCACCAGCAGAAAGTCGGCGGAGTCGAATGAAAAACTGTTTTTT. It yields the protein CATSRKSAESNEKLFF.

V gene TRBV28 combines with J gene TRBJ1-5, with D possibly being TRBD1 (5 bases). The CDR3 extends over 17 amino acids. Germline V gene data show CDR1 as MDHEN and CDR2 as SYDVKM. Trimming removed 3 bases at V and 8 bases at J, with 23 bases between. DNA of the CDR3: TGTGCCAGCAGTTTTTTATTGGCGGGGCCAAACCGGGAGCCCCAGCATTTT. This sequence encodes CASSFLLAGPNREPQHF.